The 18 T cell receptor beta chains below all came from one sample that was sequenced in a study of cytomegalovirus exposure and HLA in healthy donors. Primers: 60 Vbeta forward and 13 Jbeta reverse. TCRdb keeps only in-frame clones here, not all; method: immunoSEQ multiplex PCR. The sample lists a few hundred thousand clones, around 80% occurring once. The sequenced material came from PBMCs. The receptors originated from a woman aged 55-75 years in good health and CMV-seropositive.

This clone was seen a handful of times. This chain joins TRBV29-1 and TRBJ1-5, with 10 bases that match TRBD1. CDR1 and CDR2 (germline): SQVTM, ANQGSEA. The CDR3 is 14 amino acids. The J segment lost 4 bases and the V segment lost 7 bases, leaving 7 bases of the junction unmatched. In DNA, the CDR3 is TGCAGCGCCTCGACAGGGGGCCGGAATCAGCCCCAGCATTTT. Its protein product is CSASTGGRNQPQHF.

Details on this clone: As the CDR3 is not closed by the conserved phenylalanine or tryptophan, this likely results from a read error. The chain uses TRBV11-2 and TRBJ2-7, with TRBD2 as a possible D gene (6 bases). This CDR3 is built from 13 residues. With 2 bases removed from V and 3 bases from J, the gap between germline ends came to 8 bases. Germline V lookup: CDR1 SGHAT, CDR2 FQNNGV. This CDR3 is CASSLRTNYEQYL. In DNA form, the CDR3 reads TGTGCCAGCAGCTTACGGACTAACTACGAGCAGTACCTC.

The chain has TRBV30 and TRBJ1-6; D call uncertain. This CDR3 has 15 residues. V shed 2 bases and J shed 6 bases, with 14 bases lying between them. The germline gives CDR1 GTSNPN, CDR2 SVGIG (reference sequence). CDR3 bases: TGTGCCTGGAGTTACGGGCGCGGAGGTAATTCACCCCTCCACTTT. Protein: CAWSYGRGGNSPLHF.

This rearrangement joins TRBV10-3 to TRBJ2-1, with TRBD2 matching 11 bases. V dropped 6 bases and J dropped 3; count of bases not matched to a gene: 7. The CDR3 runs 16 residues. Per germline, CDR1 ENHRY and CDR2 SYGVKD. As DNA, the CDR3 is TGTGCCATCAGACCCGCTAGCGGGGGGTTCTACAATGAGCAGTTCTTC. Amino acids: CAIRPASGGFYNEQFF.

The CDR3 sequence: CASQLQHSNQPQHF. The CDR3 DNA reads TGTGCCAGCCAGCTACAGCATAGCAATCAGCCCCAGCATTTT. The J gene is TRBJ1-5, the V gene TRBV11-2; D unclear. V lost 8 bases to trimming and J lost 0 bases, with 11 bases between them. The CDR3 loop spans 14 amino acids. Germline CDR1 is SGHAT and CDR2 is FQNNGV. Together with reference TRBV11-2 and TRBJ1-5, the CDR3 gives the full variable domain: EAGVAQSPRYKIIEKRQSVAFWCNPISGHATLYWYQQILGQGPKLLIQFQNNGVVDDSQLPKDRFSAERLKGVDSTLKIQPAKLEDSAVYLCASQLQHSNQPQHFGDGTRLSIL.

The V gene is TRBV29-1, the J gene TRBJ2-5; possibly TRBD1 for D (6 bases). V shed 4 bases and J shed 4 bases, with 10 bases lying between them. CDR3 length: 12 amino acids. Germline loops: CDR1 SQVTM, CDR2 ANQGSEA. CDR3 residues: CSVVRTAETQYF. The CDR3 region has the DNA TGCAGCGTTGTGAGGACAGCAGAGACCCAGTACTTC.

The rearrangement joins TRBV6-5 to TRBJ2-7; no reliable D call. CDR3 length: 14 residues. Deletions cut 4 bases from V and 2 bases from J, with 12 bases between. Per the germline V gene, CDR1 is MNHEY and CDR2 is SVGAGI. CDR3 in amino acids: CASSLASLAYEQYF. The DNA for the CDR3 is TGTGCCAGCAGTTTAGCTAGTCTGGCCTACGAGCAGTACTTC.

V is TRBV9 and J is TRBJ2-3; 9 nucleotides line up with TRBD2. V shed 3 bases and J 4 bases; nucleotides not matched to a gene: 3. The CDR3 is 14 residues long. Germline-derived CDR1 and CDR2 are SGDLS and YYNGEE. CDR3 amino acids: CASSGLAGSDTQYF. The DNA of the CDR3 is TGTGCCAGCAGCGGGCTAGCGGGGTCAGATACGCAGTATTTT.

The rearrangement uses TRBV27 and TRBJ2-3, with 11 bases matching TRBD2. This CDR3 comprises 16 residues. Germline values: CDR1 MNHEY, CDR2 SMNVEV (reference sequence). Trimming cost V 0 bases and J 5 bases; bases outside gene matches: 4. The DNA of the CDR3 is TGTGCCAGCAGTTTATCGAAACTAGCGGGAGTAGATACGCAGTATTTT. Translated, it gives CASSLSKLAGVDTQYF.

As regards this clone: Other DNA sequences within the sample encode an identical CDR3. The chain combines TRBV25-1 with TRBJ2-3; 13 bases agree with TRBD2. The CDR3 has 17 residues. Germline lookup yields CDR1 MGHDK and CDR2 SYGVNS. Losses at the gene ends were 0 bases for V and 6 bases for J; bases not matched to a gene: 6. Here the CDR3 reads CASSEYRTSGSADTQYF. The CDR3 DNA sequence: TGTGCCAGCAGTGAATATAGGACTAGCGGGAGTGCCGATACGCAGTATTTT.

The chain couples TRBV19 to TRBJ1-3; maybe TRBD1 (6 bases). V was clipped by 6 bases and J by 3 bases, with 12 bases between them. The CDR3 totals 14 residues. The germline V gene encodes CDR1 LNHDA and CDR2 SQIVND (reference sequence). This CDR3 is CASSAGQRGNTIYF. The CDR3 bases are TGTGCCAGTAGCGCAGGACAGCGTGGAAACACCATATATTTT.

J is TRBJ1-1 and V is TRBV14, with unresolved D. V shed 8 bases and J shed 6 bases, with 13 bases lying between them. The CDR3 is made up of 12 amino acids. Germline values: CDR1 SGHDN, CDR2 FVKESK. The CDR3 sequence is CASSPRVAEAFF. The CDR3 DNA is TGTGCCAGCTCCCCGAGGGTTGCTGAAGCTTTCTTT.

The chain uses TRBV30 and TRBJ1-2; no clear D. V shed 6 bases and J shed 0 bases, with 20 bases lying between them. The CDR3 is 16 residues long. In germline, CDR1 is GTSNPN, CDR2 SVGIG (reference sequence). The CDR3 bases are TGTGCCTGTTCAAATAGTCTACAGCCGACTAACTATGGCTACACCTTC. Translated, it gives CACSNSLQPTNYGYTF.

This sequence joins TRBV19 and TRBJ1-3; D gene ambiguous. V lost 2 bases and J lost 2, with 13 bases in between. The germline CDR1 and CDR2 sequences are LNHDA and SQIVND (reference sequence). The CDR3 contains 16 residues. The CDR3 reads CASSIPFGRTGNTIYF. CDR3 bases: TGTGCCAGTAGTATACCATTTGGCAGAACTGGAAACACCATATATTTT.

The chain employs TRBV2 and TRBJ2-5, with TRBD1 matching 7 bases. In germline, CDR1 is SNHLY, CDR2 FYNNEI. With 8 bases clipped from V and 5 bases from J, the junction kept 8 bases outside the gene matches. The CDR3 runs 13 residues. The CDR3 coding sequence is TGTGCCAGCGCTGACAGGGACGGCGAGACCCAGTACTTC. Its translation is CASADRDGETQYF.

This clone was observed a single time. The V and J genes are TRBV7-2 and TRBJ1-1; tentatively, D is TRBD1 (6 bases). Germline V lookup: CDR1 SGHTA, CDR2 FQGNSA. V was clipped by 6 bases and J by 3 bases, with 11 bases between them. The length of the CDR3 is 13 residues. The CDR3 sequence: CASSRGLDTEAFF. CDR3 in DNA: TGTGCCAGCAGTAGGGGGTTGGACACTGAAGCTTTCTTT.

The gene calls are TRBV6-5 and TRBJ1-5; D is perhaps TRBD1 (5 bases). The CDR3 contains 14 residues. Germline CDR1 and CDR2: MNHEY and SVGAGI. The germline V and J ends were trimmed by 6 bases and 6 bases, with 15 bases remaining between them. In DNA, the CDR3 is TGTGCCAGCAGAGATACCCAGGGTTTTCAGCCCCAGCATTTT. It encodes CASRDTQGFQPQHF.

CDR3 nucleotide sequence: TGTGCCAGTACCCCCCGGGGGTACACTGAAGCTTTCTTT. It specifies CASTPRGYTEAFF. The rearrangement joins TRBV19 to TRBJ1-1; tentatively, D is TRBD1 (5 bases). The V end was cut by 7 bases, the J end by 3 bases, with 12 bases between. Germline V gene sequence: CDR1 LNHDA, CDR2 SQIVND (reference sequence). The CDR3 runs 13 residues.